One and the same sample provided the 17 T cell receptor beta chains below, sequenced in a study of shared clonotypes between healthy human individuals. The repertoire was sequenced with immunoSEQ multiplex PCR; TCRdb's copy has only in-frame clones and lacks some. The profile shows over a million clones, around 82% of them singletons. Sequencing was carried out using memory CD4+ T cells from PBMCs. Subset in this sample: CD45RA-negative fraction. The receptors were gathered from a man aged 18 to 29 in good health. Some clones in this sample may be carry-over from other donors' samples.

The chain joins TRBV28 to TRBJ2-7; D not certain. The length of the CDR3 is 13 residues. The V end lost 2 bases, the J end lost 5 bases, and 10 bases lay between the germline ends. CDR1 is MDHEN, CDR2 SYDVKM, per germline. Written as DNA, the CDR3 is TGTGCCAGCAGTTTAGAGAGGCCCCACGAGCAGTACTTC. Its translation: CASSLERPHEQYF.

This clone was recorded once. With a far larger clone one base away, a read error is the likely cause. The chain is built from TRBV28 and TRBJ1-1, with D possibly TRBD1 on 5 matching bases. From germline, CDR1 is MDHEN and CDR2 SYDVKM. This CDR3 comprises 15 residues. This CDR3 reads CASSLGRAGLTEVFF. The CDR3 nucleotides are TGTGCCAGCAGTTTAGGGCGGGCAGGGTTAACTGAAGTTTTCTTT.

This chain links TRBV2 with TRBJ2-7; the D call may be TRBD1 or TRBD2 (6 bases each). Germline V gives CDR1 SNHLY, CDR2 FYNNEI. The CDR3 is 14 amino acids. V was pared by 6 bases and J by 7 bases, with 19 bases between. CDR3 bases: TGTGCCAGCAGAACCGGGGGCTACCCTCAGGAGCAGTACTTC. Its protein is CASRTGGYPQEQYF.

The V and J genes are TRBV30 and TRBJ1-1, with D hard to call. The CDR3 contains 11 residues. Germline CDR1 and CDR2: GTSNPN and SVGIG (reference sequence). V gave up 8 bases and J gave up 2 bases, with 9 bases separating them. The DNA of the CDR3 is TGTGCCAACTCAGTAAACACTGAAGCTTTCTTT. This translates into CANSVNTEAFF. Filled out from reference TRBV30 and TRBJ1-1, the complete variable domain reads SQTIHQWPATLVQPVGSPLSLECTVEGTSNPNLYWYRQAAGRGLQLLFYSVGIGQISSEVPQNLSASRPQDRQFILSSKKLLLSDSGFYLCANSVNTEAFFGQGTRLTVV.

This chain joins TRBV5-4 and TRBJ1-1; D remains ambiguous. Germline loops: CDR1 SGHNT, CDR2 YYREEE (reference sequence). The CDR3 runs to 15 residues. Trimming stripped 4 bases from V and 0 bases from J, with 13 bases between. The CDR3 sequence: CASSLTVGMNTEAFF. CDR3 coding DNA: TGTGCCAGCAGCCTGACTGTTGGGATGAACACTGAAGCTTTCTTT.

The CDR3 region is CASSPLAGLTVDTQYF. The CDR3 coding sequence is TGTGCCAGCAGCCCACTGGCAGGTCTTACTGTGGATACGCAGTATTTT. This chain links TRBV7-3 with TRBJ2-3; D ambiguous. The germline gives CDR1 SGHTA, CDR2 FQGTGA. The length of the CDR3 is 16 residues. The V and J ends lost 5 bases and 6 bases respectively, with 21 bases between them.

The CDR3 DNA reads as TGTGCCAGCAGCTACGGGGACCCATCTAATGAAAAACTGTTTTTT. Translated, it gives CASSYGDPSNEKLFF. The V call is TRBV6-6, the J call TRBJ1-4; TRBD1 is a possible D gene (5 bases). Trimming removed 6 bases from V and 3 bases from J, with 14 bases in between. CDR1 and CDR2 (germline): MNHNY, SVGAGI (reference sequence). This CDR3 has 15 residues.

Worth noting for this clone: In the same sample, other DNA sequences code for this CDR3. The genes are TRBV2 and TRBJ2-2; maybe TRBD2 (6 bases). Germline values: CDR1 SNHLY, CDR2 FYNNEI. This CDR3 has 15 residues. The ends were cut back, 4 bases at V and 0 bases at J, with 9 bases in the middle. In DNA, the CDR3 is TGTGCCAGCAGTGGGTTAGCGGCGAACACCGGGGAGCTGTTTTTT. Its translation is CASSGLAANTGELFF.

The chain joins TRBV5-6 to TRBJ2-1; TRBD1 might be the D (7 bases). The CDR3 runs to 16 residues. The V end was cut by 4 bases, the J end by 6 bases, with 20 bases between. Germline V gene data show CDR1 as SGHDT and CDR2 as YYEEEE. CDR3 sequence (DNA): TGTGCCAGCAGCGGACAGGCTGGGGGAGGCCGCAATGAGCAGTTCTTC. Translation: CASSGQAGGGRNEQFF.

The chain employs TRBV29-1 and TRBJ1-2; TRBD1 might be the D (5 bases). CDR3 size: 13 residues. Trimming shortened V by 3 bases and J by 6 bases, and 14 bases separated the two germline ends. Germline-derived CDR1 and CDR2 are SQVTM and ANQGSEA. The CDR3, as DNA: TGCAGCGTTGACGGTCGCCAGGGAAATGGCTACACCTTC. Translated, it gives CSVDGRQGNGYTF.

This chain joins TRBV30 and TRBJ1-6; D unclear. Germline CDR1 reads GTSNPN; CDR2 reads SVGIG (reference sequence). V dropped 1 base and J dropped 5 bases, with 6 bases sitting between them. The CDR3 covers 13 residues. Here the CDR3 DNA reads TGTGCCTGGAGTGCTACAAATAATTCACCCCTCCACTTT. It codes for CAWSATNNSPLHF.

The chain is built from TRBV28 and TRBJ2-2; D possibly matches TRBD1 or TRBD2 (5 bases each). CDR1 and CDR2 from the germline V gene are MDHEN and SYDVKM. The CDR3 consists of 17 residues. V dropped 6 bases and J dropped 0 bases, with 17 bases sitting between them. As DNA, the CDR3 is TGTGCCAGCAGGGGGACGGCACAGCTCGCGAACACCGGGGAGCTGTTTTTT. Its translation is CASRGTAQLANTGELFF.

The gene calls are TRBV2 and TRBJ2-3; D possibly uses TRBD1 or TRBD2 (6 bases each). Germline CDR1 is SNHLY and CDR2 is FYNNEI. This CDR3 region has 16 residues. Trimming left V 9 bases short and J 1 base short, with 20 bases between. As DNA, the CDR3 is TGTGCCAGTGTCGGGGGCCACGAGGGGCGCACAGATACGCAGTATTTT. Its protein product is CASVGGHEGRTDTQYF.

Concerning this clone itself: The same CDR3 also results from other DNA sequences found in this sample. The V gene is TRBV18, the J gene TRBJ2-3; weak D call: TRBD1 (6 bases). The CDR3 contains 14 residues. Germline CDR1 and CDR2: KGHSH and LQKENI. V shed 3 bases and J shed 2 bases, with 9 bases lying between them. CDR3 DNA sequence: TGTGCCAGCTCACCGTGGACAGACACAGATACGCAGTATTTT. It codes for CASSPWTDTDTQYF.

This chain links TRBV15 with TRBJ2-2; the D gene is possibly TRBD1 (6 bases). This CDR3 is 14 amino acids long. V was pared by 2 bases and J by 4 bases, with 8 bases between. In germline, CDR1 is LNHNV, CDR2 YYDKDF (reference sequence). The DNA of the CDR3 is TGTGCCACCAGCAGACAGGGGTCCACCGGGGAGCTGTTTTTT. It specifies CATSRQGSTGELFF.

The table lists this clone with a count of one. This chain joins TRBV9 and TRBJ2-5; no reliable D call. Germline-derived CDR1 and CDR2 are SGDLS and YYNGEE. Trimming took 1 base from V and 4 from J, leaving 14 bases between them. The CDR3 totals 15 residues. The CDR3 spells CASSVMAIGGETQYF. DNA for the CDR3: TGTGCCAGCAGCGTAATGGCAATCGGCGGAGAGACCCAGTACTTC. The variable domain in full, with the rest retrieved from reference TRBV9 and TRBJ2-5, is DSGVTQTPKHLITATGQRVTLRCSPRSGDLSVYWYQQSLDQGLQFLIQYYNGEERAKGNILERFSAQQFPDLHSELNLSSLELGDSALYFCASSVMAIGGETQYFGPGTRLLVL.

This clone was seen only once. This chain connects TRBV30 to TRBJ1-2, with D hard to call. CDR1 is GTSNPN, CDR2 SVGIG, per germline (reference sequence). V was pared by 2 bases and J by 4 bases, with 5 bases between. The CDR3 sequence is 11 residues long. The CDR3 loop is CAWSNGYGYTF. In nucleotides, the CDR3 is TGTGCCTGGAGTAACGGCTATGGCTACACCTTC.